This T cell receptor (beta chain) was recorded in a study of blood T cell repertoires in COVID-19. Turning to the study itself: In each case, the material was cDNA or gDNA derived from T cells, B-cell-depleted T cells, or PBMCs.

Germline loops: CDR1 SGHVS, CDR2 FQNEAQ. The CDR3 consists of 15 residues. The V segment lost 5 bases and the J segment 4 bases; nucleotides outside the gene matches: 7. Clones were read by immunoSEQ multiplex PCR, and TCRdb kept only the in-frame ones, dropping some. Of around 50,000 clones listed, 87% are singletons. The receptor's source is a middle-aged man with active COVID-19. This rearrangement joins TRBV7-8 to TRBJ1-5, with TRBD1 matching 8 bases. The sample consisted of peripheral blood. The CDR3 nucleotides read TGTGCCAGCAGCCCGCCGGACAGGGCTAATCAGCCCCAGCATTTT. Encoded protein: CASSPPDRANQPQHF.